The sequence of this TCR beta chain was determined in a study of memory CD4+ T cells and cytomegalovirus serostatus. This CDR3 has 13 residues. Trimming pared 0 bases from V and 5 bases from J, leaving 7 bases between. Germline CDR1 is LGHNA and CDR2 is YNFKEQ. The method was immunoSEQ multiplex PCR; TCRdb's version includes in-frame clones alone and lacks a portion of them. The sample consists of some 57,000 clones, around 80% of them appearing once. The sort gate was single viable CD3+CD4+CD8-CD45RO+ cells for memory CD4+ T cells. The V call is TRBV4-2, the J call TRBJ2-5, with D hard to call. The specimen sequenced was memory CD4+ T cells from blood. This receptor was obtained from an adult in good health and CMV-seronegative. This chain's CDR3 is CASSQDDVETQYF. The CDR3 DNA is TGTGCCAGCAGCCAAGACGATGTGGAGACCCAGTACTTC.